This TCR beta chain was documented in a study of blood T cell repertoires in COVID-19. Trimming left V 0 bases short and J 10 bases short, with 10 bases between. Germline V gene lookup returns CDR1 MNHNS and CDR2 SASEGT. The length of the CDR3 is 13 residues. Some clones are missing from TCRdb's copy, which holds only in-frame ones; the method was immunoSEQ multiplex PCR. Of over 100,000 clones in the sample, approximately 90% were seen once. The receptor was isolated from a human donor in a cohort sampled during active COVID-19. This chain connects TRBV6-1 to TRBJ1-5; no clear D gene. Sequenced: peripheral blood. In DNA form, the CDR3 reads TGTGCCAGCAGTGAAGCACGGTCAGGACCCCAGCATTTT. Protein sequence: CASSEARSGPQHF.